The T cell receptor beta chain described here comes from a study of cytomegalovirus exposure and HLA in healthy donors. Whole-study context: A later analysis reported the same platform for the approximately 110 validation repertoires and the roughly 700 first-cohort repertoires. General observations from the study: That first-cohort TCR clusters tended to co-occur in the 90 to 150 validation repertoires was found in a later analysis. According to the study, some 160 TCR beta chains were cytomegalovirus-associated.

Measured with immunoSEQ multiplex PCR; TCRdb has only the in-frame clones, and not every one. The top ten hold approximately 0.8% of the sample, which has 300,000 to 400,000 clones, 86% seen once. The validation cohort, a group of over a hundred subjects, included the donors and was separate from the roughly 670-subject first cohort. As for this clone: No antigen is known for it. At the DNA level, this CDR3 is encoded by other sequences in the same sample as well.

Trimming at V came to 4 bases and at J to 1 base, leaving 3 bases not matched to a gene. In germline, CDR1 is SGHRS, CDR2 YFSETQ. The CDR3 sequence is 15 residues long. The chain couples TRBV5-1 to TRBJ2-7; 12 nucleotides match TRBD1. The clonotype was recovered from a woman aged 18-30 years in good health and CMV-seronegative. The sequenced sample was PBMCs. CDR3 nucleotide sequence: TGCGCCAGCAGCGGGACAGGGGGCGCATCCTACGAGCAGTACTTC. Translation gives CASSGTGGASYEQYF.